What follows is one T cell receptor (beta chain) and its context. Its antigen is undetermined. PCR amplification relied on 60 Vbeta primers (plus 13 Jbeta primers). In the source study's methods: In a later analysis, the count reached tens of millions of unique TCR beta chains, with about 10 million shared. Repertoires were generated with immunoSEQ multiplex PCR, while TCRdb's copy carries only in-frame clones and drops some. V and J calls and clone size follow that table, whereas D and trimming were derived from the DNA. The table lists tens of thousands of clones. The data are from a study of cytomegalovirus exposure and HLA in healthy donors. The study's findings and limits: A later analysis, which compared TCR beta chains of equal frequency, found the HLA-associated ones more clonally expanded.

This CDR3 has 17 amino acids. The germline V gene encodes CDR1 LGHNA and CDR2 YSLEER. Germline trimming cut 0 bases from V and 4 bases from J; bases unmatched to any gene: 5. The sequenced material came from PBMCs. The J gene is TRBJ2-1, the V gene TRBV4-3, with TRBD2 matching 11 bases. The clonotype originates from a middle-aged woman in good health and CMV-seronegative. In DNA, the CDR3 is TGCGCCAGCAGCCAAGATCCCCTAGCGGGGGGTTACAATGAGCAGTTCTTC. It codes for CASSQDPLAGGYNEQFF.